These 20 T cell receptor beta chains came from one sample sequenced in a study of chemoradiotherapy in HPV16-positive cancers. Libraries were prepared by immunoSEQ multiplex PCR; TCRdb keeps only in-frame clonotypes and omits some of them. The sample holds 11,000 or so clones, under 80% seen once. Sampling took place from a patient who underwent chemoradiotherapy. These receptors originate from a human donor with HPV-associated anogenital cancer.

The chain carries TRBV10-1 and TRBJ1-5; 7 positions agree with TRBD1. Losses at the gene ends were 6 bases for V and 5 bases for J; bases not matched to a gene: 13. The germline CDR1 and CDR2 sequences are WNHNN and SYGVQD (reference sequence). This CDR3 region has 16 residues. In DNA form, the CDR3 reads TGCGCCAGCAGACCAGGGGGTTTCGGAAGGCATCAGCCCCAGCATTTT. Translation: CASRPGGFGRHQPQHF.

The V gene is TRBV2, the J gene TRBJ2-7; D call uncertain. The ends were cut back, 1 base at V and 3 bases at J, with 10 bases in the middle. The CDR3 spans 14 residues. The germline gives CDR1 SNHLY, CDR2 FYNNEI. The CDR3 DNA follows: TGTGCCAGCAGTGAAGGGCGACATTTCTACGAGCAGTACTTC. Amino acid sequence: CASSEGRHFYEQYF. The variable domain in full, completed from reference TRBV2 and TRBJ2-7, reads EPEVTQTPSHQVTQMGQEVILRCVPISNHLYFYWYRQILGQKVEFLVSFYNNEISEKSEIFDDQFSVERPDGSNFTLKIRSTKLEDSAMYFCASSEGRHFYEQYFGPGTRLTVT.

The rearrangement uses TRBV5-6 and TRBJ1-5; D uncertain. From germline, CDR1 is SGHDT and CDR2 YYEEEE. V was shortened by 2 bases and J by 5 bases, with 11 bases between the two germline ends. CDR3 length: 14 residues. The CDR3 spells CASSFRQDDQPQHF. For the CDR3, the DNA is TGTGCCAGCAGCTTTAGGCAGGATGATCAGCCCCAGCATTTT. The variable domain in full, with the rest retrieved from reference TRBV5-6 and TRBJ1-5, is DAGVTQSPTHLIKTRGQQVTLRCSPKSGHDTVSWYQQALGQGPQFIFQYYEEEERQRGNFPDRFSGHQFPNYSSELNVNALLLGDSALYLCASSFRQDDQPQHFGDGTRLSIL.

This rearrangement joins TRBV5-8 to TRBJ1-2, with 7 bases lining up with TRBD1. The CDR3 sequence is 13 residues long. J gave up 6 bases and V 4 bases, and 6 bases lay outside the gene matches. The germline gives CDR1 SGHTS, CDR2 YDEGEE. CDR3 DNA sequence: TGTGCCAGCAGCCTGGGACAGATCAATGGCTACACCTTC. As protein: CASSLGQINGYTF.

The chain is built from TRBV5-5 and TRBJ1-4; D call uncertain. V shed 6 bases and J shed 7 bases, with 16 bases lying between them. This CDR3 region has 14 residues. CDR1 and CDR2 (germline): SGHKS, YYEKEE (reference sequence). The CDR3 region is CASTIVGGGEKLFF. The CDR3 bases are TGTGCCAGCACCATAGTAGGAGGAGGTGAAAAACTGTTTTTT.

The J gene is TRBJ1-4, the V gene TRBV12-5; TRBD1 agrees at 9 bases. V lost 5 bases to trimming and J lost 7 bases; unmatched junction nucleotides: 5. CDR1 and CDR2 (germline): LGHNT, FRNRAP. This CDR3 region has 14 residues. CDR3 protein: CASGLGQGGEKLFF. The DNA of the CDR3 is TGTGCTAGTGGTCTGGGACAGGGTGGTGAAAAACTGTTTTTT.

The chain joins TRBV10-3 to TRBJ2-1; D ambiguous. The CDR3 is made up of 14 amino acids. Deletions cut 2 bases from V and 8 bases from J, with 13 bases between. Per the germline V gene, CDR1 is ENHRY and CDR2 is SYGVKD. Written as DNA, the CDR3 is TGTGCCATCAGTGAGGGTCTATCCCCCTATGAGCAGTTCTTC. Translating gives CAISEGLSPYEQFF.

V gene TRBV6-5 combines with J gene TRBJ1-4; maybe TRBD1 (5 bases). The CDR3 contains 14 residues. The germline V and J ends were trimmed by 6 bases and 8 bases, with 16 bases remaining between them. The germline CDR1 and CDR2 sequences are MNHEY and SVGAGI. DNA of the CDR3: TGTGCCAGCAGCAGGACGTGGAGGGGCGAAAAACTGTTTTTT. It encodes CASSRTWRGEKLFF.

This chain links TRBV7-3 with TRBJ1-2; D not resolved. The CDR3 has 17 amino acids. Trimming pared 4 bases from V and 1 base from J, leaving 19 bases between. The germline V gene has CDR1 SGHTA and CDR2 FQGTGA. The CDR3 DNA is TGTGCCAGCAGCTCGTCGTGGGTCCCCCCGGATAACTATGGCTACACCTTC. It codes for CASSSSWVPPDNYGYTF.

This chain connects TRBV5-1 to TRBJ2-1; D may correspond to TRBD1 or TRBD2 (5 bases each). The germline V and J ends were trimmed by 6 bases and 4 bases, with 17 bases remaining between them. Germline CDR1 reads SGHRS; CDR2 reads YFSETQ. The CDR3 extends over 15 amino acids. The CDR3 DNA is TGCGCCAGCATGGTTGGGGGACCTCGATACAATGAGCAGTTCTTC. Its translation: CASMVGGPRYNEQFF.

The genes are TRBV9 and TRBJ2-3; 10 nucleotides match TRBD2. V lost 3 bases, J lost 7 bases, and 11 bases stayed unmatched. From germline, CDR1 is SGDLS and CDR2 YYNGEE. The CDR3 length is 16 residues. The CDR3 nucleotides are TGTGCCAGCAGCGCTGCTGGCGGTAGCGGGGGGCATACGCAGTATTTT. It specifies CASSAAGGSGGHTQYF.

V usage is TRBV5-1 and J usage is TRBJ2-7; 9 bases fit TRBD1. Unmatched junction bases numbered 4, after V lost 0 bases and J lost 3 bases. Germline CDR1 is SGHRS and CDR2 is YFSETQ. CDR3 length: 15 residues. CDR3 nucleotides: TGCGCCAGCAGCTTGGTACAGGGGGCATACTACGAGCAGTACTTC. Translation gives CASSLVQGAYYEQYF.

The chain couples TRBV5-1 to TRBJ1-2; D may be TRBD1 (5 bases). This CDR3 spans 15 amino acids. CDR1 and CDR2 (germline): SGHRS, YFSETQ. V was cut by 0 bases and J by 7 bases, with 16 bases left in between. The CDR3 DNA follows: TGCGCCAGCAGCTTGGGGACGGGGGTCCCACTTGGCTACACCTTC. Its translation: CASSLGTGVPLGYTF.

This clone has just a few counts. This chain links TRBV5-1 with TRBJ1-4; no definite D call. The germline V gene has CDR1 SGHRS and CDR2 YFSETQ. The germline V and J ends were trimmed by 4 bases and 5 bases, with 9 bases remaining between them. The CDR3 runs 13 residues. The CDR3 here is CASSREVNEKLFF. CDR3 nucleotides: TGCGCCAGCAGCCGGGAAGTAAATGAAAAACTGTTTTTT.

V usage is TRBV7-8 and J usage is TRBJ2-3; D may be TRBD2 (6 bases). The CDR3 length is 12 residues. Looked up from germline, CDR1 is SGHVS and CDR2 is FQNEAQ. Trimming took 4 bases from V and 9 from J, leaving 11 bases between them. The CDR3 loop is CASSSTGGTQYF. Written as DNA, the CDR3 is TGTGCCAGCAGCTCAACAGGAGGGACGCAGTATTTT.

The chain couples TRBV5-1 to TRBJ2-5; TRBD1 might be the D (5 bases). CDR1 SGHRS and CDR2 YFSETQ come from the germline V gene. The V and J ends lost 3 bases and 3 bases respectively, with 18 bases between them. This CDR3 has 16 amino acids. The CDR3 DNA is TGCGCCAGCAGCTCGGAAACCACAGGTCTGGAAGAGACCCAGTACTTC. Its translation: CASSSETTGLEETQYF.

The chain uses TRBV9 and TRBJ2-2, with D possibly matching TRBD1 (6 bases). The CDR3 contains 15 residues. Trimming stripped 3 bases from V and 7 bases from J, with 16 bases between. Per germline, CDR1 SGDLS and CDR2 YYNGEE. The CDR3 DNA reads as TGTGCCAGCAGCGCCACGGGGCAGGGGCGCGGGGAGCTGTTTTTT. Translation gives CASSATGQGRGELFF.

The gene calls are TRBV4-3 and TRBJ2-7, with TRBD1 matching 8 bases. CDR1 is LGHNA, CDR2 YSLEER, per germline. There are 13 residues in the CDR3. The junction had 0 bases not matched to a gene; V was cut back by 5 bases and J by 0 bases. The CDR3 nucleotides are TGCGCCAGCAGCGACAGGGGCTCCTACGAGCAGTACTTC. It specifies CASSDRGSYEQYF.

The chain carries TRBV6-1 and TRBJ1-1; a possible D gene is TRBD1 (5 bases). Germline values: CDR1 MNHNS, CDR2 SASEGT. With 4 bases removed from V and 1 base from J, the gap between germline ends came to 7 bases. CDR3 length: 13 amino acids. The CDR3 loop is CASSGDGNTEAFF. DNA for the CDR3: TGTGCCAGCAGTGGGGACGGGAACACTGAAGCTTTCTTT.

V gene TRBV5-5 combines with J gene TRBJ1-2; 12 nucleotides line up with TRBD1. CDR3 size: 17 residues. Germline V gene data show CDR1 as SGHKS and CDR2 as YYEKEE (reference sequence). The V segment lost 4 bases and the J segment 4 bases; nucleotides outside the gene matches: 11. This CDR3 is CASSPRDRGRSGYGYTF. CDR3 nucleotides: TGTGCCAGCAGCCCACGGGACAGGGGGCGCTCGGGCTATGGCTACACCTTC.